The 10 T cell receptor beta chains given below trace back to one sample, sequenced in a study of T cell changes during pregnancy in multiple sclerosis. Here immunoSEQ multiplex PCR was the method, and the copy in TCRdb shows in-frame clones only, minus some. Among approximately 57,000 clones, roughly 94% were seen once, and the ten largest hold approximately 0.21%. The sample in question was CD4+ T cells from peripheral blood mononuclear cells, obtained in the second trimester of pregnancy. The source is a female donor with multiple sclerosis, enrolled in a pregnancy study.

The chain has TRBV9 and TRBJ2-1; 9 positions agree with TRBD2. The CDR3 is made up of 16 amino acids. CDR1 is SGDLS, CDR2 YYNGEE, per germline. The V and J ends lost 0 bases and 8 bases, in that order; junction bases with no gene match: 9. For the CDR3, the DNA is TGTGCCAGCAGCGTAGCGAGTAGCGGGGGCGGGGATGAGCAGTTCTTC. It specifies CASSVASSGGGDEQFF.

This chain joins TRBV5-1 and TRBJ2-2, with 10 bases matching TRBD1. The V gene's germline CDR1 is SGHRS and CDR2 YFSETQ. The CDR3 loop spans 18 amino acids. J gave up 2 bases and V 2 bases, and 9 bases lay outside the gene matches. The CDR3 DNA follows: TGCGCCAGCAGCTTCCAACCGACAGGGGGCTTAAACACCGGGGAGCTGTTTTTT. Translating gives CASSFQPTGGLNTGELFF.

The V and J genes are TRBV6-6 and TRBJ1-6; tentatively, D is TRBD1 (5 bases). V lost 0 bases and J lost 8, with 11 bases in between. The CDR3 totals 15 residues. Germline CDR1 and CDR2: MNHNY and SVGAGI (reference sequence). The CDR3 is CASSYSQGADSPLHF. Here the CDR3 DNA reads TGTGCCAGCAGTTACTCCCAGGGTGCGGATTCACCCCTCCACTTT.

The chain couples TRBV7-9 to TRBJ2-5, with a weak D call TRBD1 (6 bases). Germline V gene lookup returns CDR1 SEHNR and CDR2 FQNEAQ (reference sequence). V gave up 1 base and J gave up 3 bases, with 12 bases separating them. The CDR3 runs 15 residues. CDR3 amino acids: CASSLGRTAEETQYF. The CDR3 DNA reads as TGTGCCAGCAGCTTAGGCCGGACAGCCGAAGAGACCCAGTACTTC.

As DNA, the CDR3 is TGTGCCAGCTCACGGACAAGCTCCTACAATGAGCAGTTCTTC. Its protein product is CASSRTSSYNEQFF. The gene calls are TRBV18 and TRBJ2-1; possibly TRBD1 for D (5 bases). Trimming removed 4 bases from V and 0 bases from J, with 7 bases in between. This CDR3 is built from 14 residues. CDR1 is KGHSH and CDR2 is LQKENI in the germline V gene.

This chain links TRBV9 with TRBJ2-7, with a tentative D call TRBD1 (7 bases). CDR1 SGDLS and CDR2 YYNGEE come from the germline V gene. Trimming removed 4 bases at V and 6 bases at J, with 14 bases between. This CDR3 is 13 amino acids long. CDR3 protein: CASSSGGGFEQYF. The CDR3 region has the DNA TGTGCCAGCAGCTCCGGAGGGGGCTTCGAGCAGTACTTC.

This clone came up a few times. The chain joins TRBV2 to TRBJ1-5; 7 positions agree with TRBD1. CDR1 is SNHLY, CDR2 FYNNEI, per germline. The CDR3 contains 14 residues. J was trimmed by 2 bases and V by 5 bases; bases with no gene match: 3. CDR3 residues: CASSPGQGNQPQHF. The CDR3 bases are TGTGCCAGCAGTCCAGGACAGGGCAATCAGCCCCAGCATTTT.

V gene TRBV5-1 combines with J gene TRBJ2-2; D is uncertain. The CDR3 sequence is 14 residues long. Trimming removed 0 bases at V and 6 bases at J, with 9 bases between. From germline, CDR1 is SGHRS and CDR2 YFSETQ. CDR3 protein: CASSLGGYPGELFF. The CDR3 DNA sequence: TGCGCCAGCAGCTTGGGCGGCTACCCCGGGGAGCTGTTTTTT.

The chain uses TRBV7-2 and TRBJ1-3, with 8 bases fitting TRBD1. J was trimmed by 2 bases and V by 5 bases; bases with no gene match: 8. CDR3 length: 16 amino acids. Looked up from germline, CDR1 is SGHTA and CDR2 is FQGNSA. The CDR3 coding sequence is TGTGCCAGCAGCCGAGCCAAACAGGGGGCTGGAAACACCATATATTTT. The encoded protein is CASSRAKQGAGNTIYF.

V and J are TRBV19 and TRBJ2-2; TRBD2 matches at 12 bases. V was pared by 6 bases and J by 6 bases, with 5 bases of the junction left unmatched. This CDR3 spans 15 amino acids. Looked up from germline, CDR1 is LNHDA and CDR2 is SQIVND (reference sequence). As DNA, the CDR3 is TGTGCCAGTAGGCTGACTAGCGGGAGTCCCGGGGAGCTGTTTTTT. Translation gives CASRLTSGSPGELFF.